This T cell receptor beta chain was obtained from a study of control samples from healthy donors and cancer patients. Sequencing used immunoSEQ multiplex PCR; TCRdb keeps in-frame clones, though not all of them. The sample contains some 120,000 clones, approximately 90% of which appear only once. From germline, CDR1 is KGHDR and CDR2 SFDVKD. V was cut by 1 base and J by 0 bases, with 9 bases left in between. This CDR3 contains 15 residues. The chain recombines TRBV24-1 with TRBJ2-7; the D is unclear. Sequencing used blood. This receptor was taken from a man between 18 and 35 years old in good health. For the CDR3, the DNA is TGTGCCACCAGTGATTTACCTCAGTCCTCCTACGAGCAGTACTTC. Translation gives CATSDLPQSSYEQYF.